The 15 T cell receptor beta chains given below trace back to one sample, sequenced in a study of shared clonotypes between healthy human individuals. Here immunoSEQ multiplex PCR was the method, and the copy in TCRdb shows in-frame clones only, minus some. The sample carries approximately 2,300,000 clones, about nine tenths recorded once. Specimen: naive CD4+ T cells from PBMCs. As to subset: CD45RA+ positively selected. The receptor set was obtained from a man younger than 30 in good health. Some clones in this sample may be carry-over from other donors' samples.

V is TRBV6-5 and J is TRBJ2-3; tentatively, D is TRBD2 (5 bases). Between the trimmed V and J ends, which lost 6 bases and 2 bases, there was a span of 12 bases. The germline V gene has CDR1 MNHEY and CDR2 SVGAGI. This CDR3 has 14 residues. The CDR3: CASRRGTYTDTQYF. The CDR3 DNA is TGTGCCAGCAGACGGGGAACCTACACAGATACGCAGTATTTT.

Turning to this clone: The sample carries other DNA sequences with the same CDR3. V and J are TRBV18 and TRBJ2-1, with D perhaps matching TRBD1 (6 bases). CDR3 size: 13 residues. V shed 2 bases and J shed 8 bases, with 10 bases lying between them. CDR1 and CDR2 from the germline V gene are KGHSH and LQKENI. The CDR3 sequence is CASSPLGAYEQFF. In nucleotides, the CDR3 is TGTGCCAGCTCACCATTGGGGGCTTATGAGCAGTTCTTC. Filled out from reference TRBV18 and TRBJ2-1, the complete variable domain reads NAGVMQNPRHLVRRRGQEARLRCSPMKGHSHVYWYRQLPEEGLKFMVYLQKENIIDESGMPKERFSAEFPKEGPSILRIQQVVRGDSAAYFCASSPLGAYEQFFGPGTRLTVL.

This clone was detected only once. The chain links TRBV6-6 to TRBJ1-6, with D unresolved. The CDR3 runs 12 residues. The ends were cut back, 6 bases at V and 11 bases at J, with 11 bases in the middle. Germline assignment: CDR1 MNHNY and CDR2 SVGAGI (reference sequence). This chain's CDR3 is CASRLPLAPLHF. The CDR3 coding sequence is TGTGCCAGCAGACTTCCTCTGGCACCCCTCCACTTT.

This sequence joins TRBV5-1 and TRBJ2-1; no clear D gene. Germline V gives CDR1 SGHRS, CDR2 YFSETQ. V was pared by 1 base and J by 0 bases, with 8 bases between. This CDR3 is built from 15 residues. For the CDR3, the DNA is TGCGCCAGCAGCTTGTCCATGAGCTCCTACAATGAGCAGTTCTTC. Translating it yields CASSLSMSSYNEQFF. The full variable domain, its missing parts supplied by reference TRBV5-1 and TRBJ2-1, is KAGVTQTPRYLIKTRGQQVTLSCSPISGHRSVSWYQQTPGQGLQFLFEYFSETQRNKGNFPGRFSGRQFSNSRSEMNVSTLELGDSALYLCASSLSMSSYNEQFFGPGTRLTVL.

The J gene is TRBJ2-7, the V gene TRBV27; D is ambiguous. The CDR3 covers 15 residues. V was trimmed by 5 bases and J by 2 bases, leaving 16 bases between them. Germline V gene sequence: CDR1 MNHEY, CDR2 SMNVEV (reference sequence). The CDR3 DNA reads as TGTGCCAGCAGTCCGCGGCCCTCAAACGCCTACGAGCAGTACTTC. Encoded protein: CASSPRPSNAYEQYF.

V and J are TRBV2 and TRBJ1-4; no firm D call. Germline-derived CDR1 and CDR2 are SNHLY and FYNNEI. CDR3 size: 14 residues. V was shortened by 8 bases and J by 7 bases, with 17 bases between the two germline ends. The CDR3 spells CASLEGSPVEKLFF. The CDR3 coding sequence is TGTGCCAGCTTGGAGGGATCCCCGGTTGAAAAACTGTTTTTT.

A single count supports this clone. The rearrangement uses TRBV6-1 and TRBJ2-7; a possible D gene is TRBD2 (5 bases). V was clipped by 6 bases and J by 2 bases, with 17 bases between them. CDR3 length: 15 amino acids. CDR1 and CDR2 from the germline V gene are MNHNS and SASEGT. The CDR3 here is CASRPGSPWAYEQYF. CDR3 nucleotide sequence: TGTGCCAGCAGGCCGGGATCACCCTGGGCCTACGAGCAGTACTTC.

This clone has just one count. The chain recombines TRBV2 with TRBJ1-1; D unresolved. Per the germline V gene, CDR1 is SNHLY and CDR2 is FYNNEI. Trimming removed 1 base at V and 7 bases at J, with 10 bases between. CDR3 length: 13 residues. CDR3: CASSEVTESEAFF. The CDR3, as DNA: TGTGCCAGCAGTGAAGTGACGGAGAGTGAAGCTTTCTTT.

The chain carries TRBV28 and TRBJ2-7; D is possibly TRBD1 (5 bases). V lost 1 base, J lost 7 bases, and 17 bases lay in between. Germline CDR1 is MDHEN and CDR2 is SYDVKM. The CDR3 loop spans 15 amino acids. The CDR3 loop is CASSLLGRVVGEQYF. The CDR3 DNA is TGTGCCAGCAGTTTATTAGGCAGGGTGGTGGGGGAGCAGTACTTC.

The chain has TRBV9 and TRBJ1-3; D unresolved. The V gene's germline CDR1 is SGDLS and CDR2 YYNGEE. This CDR3 is built from 17 residues. V was shortened by 3 bases and J by 0 bases, with 16 bases between the two germline ends. This CDR3 reads CASSGPQGLNSGNTIYF. The CDR3 DNA reads TGTGCCAGCAGCGGCCCCCAAGGGTTAAACTCTGGAAACACCATATATTTT.

This chain connects TRBV9 to TRBJ1-3, with D hard to call. V shed 0 bases and J shed 0 bases, with 13 bases lying between them. The CDR3 loop spans 17 amino acids. CDR1 and CDR2 from the germline V gene are SGDLS and YYNGEE. The CDR3 sequence: CASSVAQNHFSGNTIYF. The CDR3 region has the DNA TGTGCCAGCAGCGTAGCGCAAAACCACTTCTCTGGAAACACCATATATTTT. The variable domain in full, completed from reference TRBV9 and TRBJ1-3, reads DSGVTQTPKHLITATGQRVTLRCSPRSGDLSVYWYQQSLDQGLQFLIQYYNGEERAKGNILERFSAQQFPDLHSELNLSSLELGDSALYFCASSVAQNHFSGNTIYFGEGSWLTVV.

This clone showed up just once. The chain joins TRBV6-6 to TRBJ1-3, with D unresolved. V was clipped by 6 bases and J by 1 base, with 10 bases between them. The germline gives CDR1 MNHNY, CDR2 SVGAGI (reference sequence). The CDR3 is 14 residues long. CDR3 loop: CASSESFSGNTIYF. The CDR3 DNA reads TGTGCCAGCAGCGAGTCATTTTCTGGAAACACCATATATTTT.

The V and J genes are TRBV15 and TRBJ1-3; D not resolved. The CDR3 length is 15 residues. Trimming pared 0 bases from V and 0 bases from J, leaving 6 bases between. Germline V gives CDR1 LNHNV, CDR2 YYDKDF (reference sequence). The CDR3 region is CATSRDVTSGNTIYF. Written as DNA, the CDR3 is TGTGCCACCAGCAGAGATGTCACCTCTGGAAACACCATATATTTT.

The chain couples TRBV28 to TRBJ2-7; no clear D. The CDR3 has 12 residues. Trimming cost V 7 bases and J 2 bases, with 9 bases left between them. From germline, CDR1 is MDHEN and CDR2 SYDVKM. The CDR3 protein is CASKTAPYEQYF. DNA of the CDR3: TGTGCCAGCAAGACTGCCCCCTACGAGCAGTACTTC. Full variable domain (rest looked up from reference TRBV28 and TRBJ2-7): DVKVTQSSRYLVKRTGEKVFLECVQDMDHENMFWYRQDPGLGLRLIYFSYDVKMKEKGDIPEGYSVSREKKERFSLILESASTNQTSMYLCASKTAPYEQYFGPGTRLTVT.

The chain carries TRBV28 and TRBJ2-3, with 7 positions matching TRBD2. The V gene end was trimmed by 8 bases and the J gene end by 8 bases; junction bases not matched to a gene: 19. CDR1 is MDHEN and CDR2 is SYDVKM in the germline V gene. This CDR3 is built from 16 residues. The DNA for the CDR3 is TGTGCCAGCGCCCCGGGGGGAGGAGGAGTATACGGTACGCAGTATTTT. It translates to CASAPGGGGVYGTQYF.